The source of this T cell receptor beta chain is a study of shared clonotypes between healthy human individuals. CD45RO-negative cells were positively selected for CCR7, leaving out terminally differentiated effector memory CD45RA+ cells. V lost 6 bases, J lost 8 bases, and 16 bases lay in between. There are 13 residues in the CDR3. Germline loops: CDR1 MNHEY, CDR2 SVGAGI. The authors distributed each subset's genomic DNA evenly over several immunoSEQ plates. Only in-frame clones appear in the TCRdb table, and some are missing; sequencing was by immunoSEQ multiplex PCR. The table lists around 2,100,000 clones, about 95% of them singletons, with approximately 1% in the top ten.

The chain uses TRBV6-5 and TRBJ1-2; D is uncertain. The sequenced sample was naive CD8+ T cells sorted from blood. This clonotype originated in a man aged 18 to 29 in good health. The DNA for the CDR3 is TGTGCCAGCAGATTCCTAGAGGCGGGGGGCTACACCTTC. It yields the protein CASRFLEAGGYTF.